Following are 2 T cell receptor beta chains from one sample sequenced in a study of T cells in localized non-small cell lung cancer. The repertoire was sequenced with immunoSEQ multiplex PCR; TCRdb's copy has only in-frame clones and lacks some. The sample shows about 30,000 clones, approximately 94% of them seen only once. The specimen was peripheral blood, collected before any cancer treatment. The receptors originated from a woman aged 35 to 70 with stage I lung adenocarcinoma.

The chain has TRBV21-1 and TRBJ1-1; the table's D call of TRBD1 was not tested on the DNA. TRBV21-1 is marked as a pseudogene. The CDR3 sequence is 14 residues long. This CDR3 reads CASSKVRTVGEAFF. The CDR3 DNA sequence: TGTGCCAGCAGCAAGGTGCGGACAGTAGGTGAAGCTTTCTTT.

The V and J genes are TRBV5-1 and TRBJ2-3; 11 bases are a match to TRBD2. Trimming at V came to 0 bases and at J to 6 bases, leaving 6 bases not matched to a gene. The CDR3 extends over 16 amino acids. The germline V gene encodes CDR1 SGHRS and CDR2 YFSETQ. The chain's CDR3 is CASSLALSSGGDTQYF. As DNA, the CDR3 is TGCGCCAGCAGCTTGGCCTTATCTAGCGGGGGGGATACGCAGTATTTT.